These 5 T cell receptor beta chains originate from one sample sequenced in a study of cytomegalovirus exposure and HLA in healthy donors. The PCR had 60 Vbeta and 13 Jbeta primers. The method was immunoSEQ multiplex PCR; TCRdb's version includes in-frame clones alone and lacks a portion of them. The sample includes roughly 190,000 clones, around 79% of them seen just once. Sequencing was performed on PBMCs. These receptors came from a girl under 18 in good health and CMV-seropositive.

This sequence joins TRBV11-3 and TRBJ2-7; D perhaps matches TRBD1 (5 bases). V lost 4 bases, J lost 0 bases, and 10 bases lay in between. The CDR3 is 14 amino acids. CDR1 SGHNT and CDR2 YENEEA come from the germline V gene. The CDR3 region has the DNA TGTGCCAGCAGCTCCTTGGGGCGCTCCTACGAGCAGTACTTC. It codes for CASSSLGRSYEQYF. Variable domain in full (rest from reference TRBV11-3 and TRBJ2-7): EAGVVQSPRYKIIEKKQPVAFWCNPISGHNTLYWYLQNLGQGPELLIRYENEEAVDDSQLPKDRFSAERLKGVDSTLKIQPAELGDSAVYLCASSSLGRSYEQYFGPGTRLTVT.

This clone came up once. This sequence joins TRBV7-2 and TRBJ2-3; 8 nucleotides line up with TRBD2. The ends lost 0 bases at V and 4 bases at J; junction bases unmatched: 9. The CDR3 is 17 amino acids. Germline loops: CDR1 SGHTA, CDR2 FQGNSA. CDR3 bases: TGTGCCAGCAGCTTAGCGCCACGGGGGGGTGGTGCAGATACGCAGTATTTT. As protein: CASSLAPRGGGADTQYF.

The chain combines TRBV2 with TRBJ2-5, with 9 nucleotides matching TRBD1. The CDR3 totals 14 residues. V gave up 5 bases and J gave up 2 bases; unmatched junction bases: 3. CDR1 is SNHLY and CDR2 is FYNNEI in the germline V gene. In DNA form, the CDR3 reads TGTGCCAGCAGTCGAGGACAGGGGCAAGAGACCCAGTACTTC. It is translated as CASSRGQGQETQYF.

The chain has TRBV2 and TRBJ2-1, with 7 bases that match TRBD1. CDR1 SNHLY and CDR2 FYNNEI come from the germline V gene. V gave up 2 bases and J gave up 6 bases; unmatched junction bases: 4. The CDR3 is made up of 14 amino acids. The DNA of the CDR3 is TGTGCCAGCAGTGAATACAGGGGACCCAATGAGCAGTTCTTC. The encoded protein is CASSEYRGPNEQFF. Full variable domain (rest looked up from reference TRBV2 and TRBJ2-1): EPEVTQTPSHQVTQMGQEVILRCVPISNHLYFYWYRQILGQKVEFLVSFYNNEISEKSEIFDDQFSVERPDGSNFTLKIRSTKLEDSAMYFCASSEYRGPNEQFFGPGTRLTVL.

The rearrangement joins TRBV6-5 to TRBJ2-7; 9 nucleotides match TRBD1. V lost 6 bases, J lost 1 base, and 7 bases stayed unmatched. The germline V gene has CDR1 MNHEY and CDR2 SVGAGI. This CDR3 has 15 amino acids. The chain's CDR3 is CASRVPGQGSYEQYF. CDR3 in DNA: TGTGCCAGCAGGGTGCCGGGACAGGGTTCCTACGAGCAGTACTTC.